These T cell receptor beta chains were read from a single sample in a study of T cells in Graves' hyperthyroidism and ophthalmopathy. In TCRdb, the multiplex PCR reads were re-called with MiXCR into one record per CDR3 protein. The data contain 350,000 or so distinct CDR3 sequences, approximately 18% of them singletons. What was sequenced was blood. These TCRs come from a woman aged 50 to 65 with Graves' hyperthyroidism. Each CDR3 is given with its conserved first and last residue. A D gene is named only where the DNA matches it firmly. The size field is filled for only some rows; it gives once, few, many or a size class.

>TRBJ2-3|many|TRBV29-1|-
TGCAGCGTGGGGGGAATTCCAGATACGCAGTATTTT
CSVGGIPDTQYF
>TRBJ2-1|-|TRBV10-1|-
TGCGCCAGCAGTGGTTCGACCAGGGATAATGAGCAGTTCTTC
CASSGSTRDNEQFF
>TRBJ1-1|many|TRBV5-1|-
TGCGCCAGCAGCTTGGGTCAGGGGTATCTGAACACTGAAGCTTTCTTT
CASSLGQGYLNTEAFF
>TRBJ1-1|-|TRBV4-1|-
TGCGCCAGCAGCCAAGGGGGGGAGAACACTGAAGCTTTCTTT
CASSQGGENTEAFF
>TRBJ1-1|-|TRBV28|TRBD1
TGTGCCAGCAGTCCAAGTTTCGGGACAGGGCCGAACACTGAAGCTTTCTTT
CASSPSFGTGPNTEAFF
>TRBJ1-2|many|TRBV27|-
TGTGCCAGCAGTTTCTCGAGGTTACCTCATCCGGGGGGTCTTTACTATGGCTACACCTTC
CASSFSRLPHPGGLYYGYTF
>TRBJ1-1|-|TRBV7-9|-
TGTGCCAGCGGGTCGGGCGGGTACACTGAAGCTTTCTTT
CASGSGGYTEAFF
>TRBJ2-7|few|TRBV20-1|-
TGCAGTGCTAGAGATCAGGAGGGAGTCCACGAGCAGTACTTC
CSARDQEGVHEQYF
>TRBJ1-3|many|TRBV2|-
TGTGCCAGCAGTGCCACACCGGGCTCTGGAAACACCATATATTTT
CASSATPGSGNTIYF
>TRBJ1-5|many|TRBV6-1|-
TGTGCCAGCAGGAGGGGGGTTAGCAATCAGCCCCAGCATTTT
CASRRGVSNQPQHF
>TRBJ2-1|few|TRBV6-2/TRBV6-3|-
TGTGCCAGCAGTTACTCGAAAGCTCTGGGCAGTAATGAGCAGTTCTTC
CASSYSKALGSNEQFF
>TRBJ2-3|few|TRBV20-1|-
TGCAGTGCTAGGGAGGGAAGGATGACAGATACGCAGTATTTT
CSAREGRMTDTQYF
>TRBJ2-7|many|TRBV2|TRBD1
TGTGCCAAGCGACAGGGGAGCTCGAGGGACGAGCAGTACTTC
CAKRQGSSRDEQYF
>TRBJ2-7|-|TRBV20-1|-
TGCAGTGCTAGACCCGCGGGGACCGATGACCGTTACGAGCAGTACTTC
CSARPAGTDDRYEQYF
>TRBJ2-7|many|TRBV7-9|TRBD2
TGTGCCAGCAGCTCGAAGACTAGCGACGAGCAGTACTTC
CASSSKTSDEQYF
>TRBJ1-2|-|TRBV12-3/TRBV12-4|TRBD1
TGCGCCGCGGGACAGGGGGCTCTGAACTATGGCTACACCTTC
CAAGQGALNYGYTF
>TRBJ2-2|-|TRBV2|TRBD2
TGTGCCAGCAGTGAGCCCCCCGGGAGGGCGTGGGGCGGGGAGCTGTTTTTT
CASSEPPGRAWGGELFF
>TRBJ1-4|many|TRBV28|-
TGTGCCAGCAGTCCTTCCCTCGGAACTAATGAAAAACTGTTTTTT
CASSPSLGTNEKLFF
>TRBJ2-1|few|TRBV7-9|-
TGTGCCAGCAGCTTTCTCCATGAGCAGTTCTTC
CASSFLHEQFF
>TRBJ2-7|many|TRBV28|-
TGTGCCAGCAGTCCAGGGTCCTACGAGCAGTACTTC
CASSPGSYEQYF
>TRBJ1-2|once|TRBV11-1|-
TGTGCCAGCAGCTCCGTACAGGGCCCCGGGCGCTACACCTTC
CASSSVQGPGRYTF
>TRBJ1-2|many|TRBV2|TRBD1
TGTGCCAGCAGATACCGGGACAGTAACTATGGCTACACCTTC
CASRYRDSNYGYTF
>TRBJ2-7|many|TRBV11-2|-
TGTGCCAGCAGCTTTTCCCGAGAGAGCTCCTACGAGCAGTACTTC
CASSFSRESSYEQYF
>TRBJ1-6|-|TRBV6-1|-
TGTGCCAGCACCCCCGGTGCCAGGTCACCCCTCCACTTT
CASTPGARSPLHF
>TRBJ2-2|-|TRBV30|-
TGTGCCTGGCTTTGGTCCGGGGAGCTGTTTTTT
CAWLWSGELFF
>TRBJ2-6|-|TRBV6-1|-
TGTGCCAGCAGGACAGACATCTCTGGGGCCAACGTCCTGACTTTC
CASRTDISGANVLTF
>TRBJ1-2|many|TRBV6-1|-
TGTGCCAGCAGTTCGCCGGGCCTCTTCTATGGCTACACCTTC
CASSSPGLFYGYTF
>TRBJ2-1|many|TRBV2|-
TGTGCCAGCACAAAAGCCGAGGCTTCCAGCTACAATGAGCAGTTCTTC
CASTKAEASSYNEQFF
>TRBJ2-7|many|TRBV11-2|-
TGTGCCAGCAGCCCCCACTCCTACGAGCAGTACTTC
CASSPHSYEQYF
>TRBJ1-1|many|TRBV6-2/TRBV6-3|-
TGTGCCAGCAGCTGGACACTGAACACTGAAGCTTTCTTT
CASSWTLNTEAFF
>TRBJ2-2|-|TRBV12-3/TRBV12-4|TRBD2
TGTGCCAGCAGTTTACTAGCGGGGGTTACCGGGGAGCTGTTTTTT
CASSLLAGVTGELFF
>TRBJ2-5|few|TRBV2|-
TGTGCCACGGCCCCTTTCACGGTCCAAGAGACCCAGTACTTC
CATAPFTVQETQYF
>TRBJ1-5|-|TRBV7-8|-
TGTGCCAGCAGCTTAGACCCGGTGAGGCGCCAGCCCCAGCATTTT
CASSLDPVRRQPQHF
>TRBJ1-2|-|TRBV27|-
TGTGCCAGCAGTCCCGACACCTACTATGGCTACACCTTC
CASSPDTYYGYTF
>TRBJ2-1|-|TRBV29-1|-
TGCAGCGCTGGGGACAATGAGCAGTTCTTC
CSAGDNEQFF
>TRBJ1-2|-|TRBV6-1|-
TGTGCCAGGATAGAGGACTCCGGCGATGGCTACACCTTC
CARIEDSGDGYTF
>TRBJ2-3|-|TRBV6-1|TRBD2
TGTGCCAGCAGAGCCACTAGCGGGGGACAAATTTTCACAGATACGCAGTATTTT
CASRATSGGQIFTDTQYF
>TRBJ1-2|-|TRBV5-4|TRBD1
TGTGCCAGCACAGGACAGGGGGCGAACTATGGCTACACCTTC
CASTGQGANYGYTF
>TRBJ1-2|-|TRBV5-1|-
TGCGCCAGCAGCTCCCGGACGGACCTCTATGGCTACACCTTC
CASSSRTDLYGYTF
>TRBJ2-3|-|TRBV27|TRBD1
TGTGCCAGCAGTTCCGGGACAGGGCCGGCAAATACGCAGTATTTT
CASSSGTGPANTQYF
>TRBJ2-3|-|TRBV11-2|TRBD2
TGTGCCAGCAGCACCATTAGCGGGAGTAGCACAGATACGCAGTATTTT
CASSTISGSSTDTQYF
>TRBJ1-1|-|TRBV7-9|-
TGTGCCAGCAGCTTAGCGGATCTGAACACTGAAGCTTTCTTT
CASSLADLNTEAFF